A single sample gave rise to the 20 T cell receptor beta chains below, sequenced in a study of T cell changes during pregnancy in multiple sclerosis. The protocol was immunoSEQ multiplex PCR, while the TCRdb copy is restricted to in-frame clones and leaves out a portion. The sample includes approximately 100,000 clones, more than 85% seen only once; the top ten take around 3.2%. The sequencing used peripheral blood, collected in the second trimester of pregnancy. These receptors were obtained from a female donor with multiple sclerosis, enrolled in a pregnancy study.

The J gene is TRBJ1-5, the V gene TRBV4-2; D may be TRBD1 (6 bases). Germline assignment: CDR1 LGHNA and CDR2 YNFKEQ. Trimming shortened V by 2 bases and J by 3 bases, and 8 bases separated the two germline ends. CDR3 length equals 14 residues. DNA of the CDR3: TGTGCCAGCAGCCAAACAGGGATCAATCAGCCCCAGCATTTT. Encoded protein: CASSQTGINQPQHF.

The rearrangement joins TRBV18 to TRBJ2-3; D is perhaps TRBD2 (5 bases). This CDR3 region has 11 residues. Germline V gene lookup returns CDR1 KGHSH and CDR2 LQKENI. Trimming took 4 bases from V and 6 from J, leaving 5 bases between them. The CDR3: CASSRGDTQYF. CDR3 DNA: TGTGCCAGCTCACGCGGGGATACGCAGTATTTT. The variable domain in full, with the rest retrieved from reference TRBV18 and TRBJ2-3, is NAGVMQNPRHLVRRRGQEARLRCSPMKGHSHVYWYRQLPEEGLKFMVYLQKENIIDESGMPKERFSAEFPKEGPSILRIQQVVRGDSAAYFCASSRGDTQYFGPGTRLTVL.

J is TRBJ1-2 and V is TRBV7-8, with 9 bases aligning to TRBD1. The V and J ends lost 5 bases and 7 bases, in that order; junction bases with no gene match: 8. The CDR3 has 14 amino acids. Per the germline V gene, CDR1 is SGHVS and CDR2 is FQNEAQ. The CDR3 DNA sequence: TGTGCCAGCAGCGGTCGGGACAGGGCCTTTGGCTACACCTTC. Translating it yields CASSGRDRAFGYTF.

The chain is built from TRBV30 and TRBJ2-5; D is perhaps TRBD2 (8 bases). With 3 bases removed from V and 0 bases from J, the gap between germline ends came to 32 bases. Germline values: CDR1 GTSNPN, CDR2 SVGIG (reference sequence). The CDR3 length is 21 residues. The CDR3 is CAWRATGGLNPTGPYQETQYF. The CDR3 bases are TGTGCCTGGAGGGCAACGGGAGGGCTAAACCCGACAGGGCCGTACCAAGAGACCCAGTACTTC. The whole variable domain, remainder taken from reference TRBV30 and TRBJ2-5, is SQTIHQWPATLVQPVGSPLSLECTVEGTSNPNLYWYRQAAGRGLQLLFYSVGIGQISSEVPQNLSASRPQDRQFILSSKKLLLSDSGFYLCAWRATGGLNPTGPYQETQYFGPGTRLLVL.

This clone was detected only once. The chain is built from TRBV5-1 and TRBJ2-1, with TRBD2 matching 13 bases. Germline CDR1 is SGHRS and CDR2 is YFSETQ. With 3 bases clipped from V and 8 bases from J, the junction kept 8 bases outside the gene matches. The CDR3 runs to 16 residues. The CDR3 loop reads CASSWRGTSGIDEQFF. CDR3 DNA sequence: TGCGCCAGCAGCTGGAGAGGGACTAGCGGGATCGATGAGCAGTTCTTC.

This clone was seen just once. This chain connects TRBV5-1 to TRBJ2-7, with TRBD1 matching 8 bases. Germline loops: CDR1 SGHRS, CDR2 YFSETQ. This CDR3 has 14 amino acids. With V trimmed by 5 bases and J by 0 bases, 4 bases remained unmatched. The CDR3 is CASSEQGVSYEQYF. The CDR3 DNA follows: TGCGCCAGCAGTGAACAGGGGGTCTCCTACGAGCAGTACTTC.

CDR3: CATSREGLAGGRTGELFF. CDR3 nucleotide sequence: TGTGCCACCAGCAGAGAGGGACTAGCGGGAGGGCGGACCGGGGAGCTGTTTTTT. The chain links TRBV15 to TRBJ2-2; 16 bases match TRBD2. This CDR3 spans 18 amino acids. Per germline, CDR1 LNHNV and CDR2 YYDKDF (reference sequence). Unmatched junction bases numbered 3, after V lost 0 bases and J lost 5 bases.

This clone was counted once. This chain uses TRBV11-2 with TRBJ2-1; 12 bases agree with TRBD1. The germline gives CDR1 SGHAT, CDR2 FQNNGV. V lost 2 bases, J lost 9 bases, and 8 bases stayed unmatched. The CDR3 runs to 16 residues. The CDR3 loop reads CASSLLGTGGRSEQFF. The CDR3 bases are TGTGCCAGCAGCTTATTAGGGACAGGGGGCCGCAGTGAGCAGTTCTTC.

The J gene is TRBJ2-2, the V gene TRBV10-3, with D perhaps TRBD1 (6 bases). Deletions cut 6 bases from V and 0 bases from J, with 26 bases between. From germline, CDR1 is ENHRY and CDR2 SYGVKD. The CDR3 covers 20 residues. The CDR3 protein is CAISAPMTFSEGANTGELFF. CDR3 bases: TGTGCCATCAGCGCCCCGATGACGTTTAGCGAGGGGGCGAACACCGGGGAGCTGTTTTTT.

This clone has only a few counts. The V call is TRBV4-2, the J call TRBJ2-7; TRBD1 agrees at 7 bases. CDR1 is LGHNA and CDR2 is YNFKEQ in the germline V gene. J lost 3 bases, V lost 4 bases, and 9 bases had no gene match. The CDR3 extends over 15 amino acids. In nucleotides, the CDR3 is TGTGCCAGCAGCCCAGACAGGGTTGCGGTCTACGAGCAGTACTTC. Protein sequence: CASSPDRVAVYEQYF.

The CDR3 nucleotides read TGTGCCAGCAGTTTTAGATGGAGTGATCAGGGAAATAGCAATCAGCCCCAGCATTTT. Protein sequence: CASSFRWSDQGNSNQPQHF. V and J are TRBV28 and TRBJ1-5; D perhaps matches TRBD1 (5 bases). CDR1 is MDHEN, CDR2 SYDVKM, per germline. The CDR3 contains 19 residues. Deletions cut 3 bases from V and 0 bases from J, with 21 bases between.

This clone was seen a few times. CDR3 nucleotide sequence: TGCAGCGTTGGTCGACCCTTAGAGGGCGAGCAGTACTTC. Translation gives CSVGRPLEGEQYF. The rearrangement uses TRBV29-1 and TRBJ2-7; D is perhaps TRBD2 (5 bases). With 4 bases removed from V and 6 bases from J, the gap between germline ends came to 16 bases. CDR1 is SQVTM, CDR2 ANQGSEA, per germline. The CDR3 length is 13 residues.

The rearrangement links TRBV5-1 to TRBJ1-1; no firm D call. Germline assignment: CDR1 SGHRS and CDR2 YFSETQ. This CDR3 spans 15 amino acids. The V end was cut by 0 bases, the J end by 1 base, with 10 bases between. CDR3 nucleotide sequence: TGCGCCAGCAGCTTGGATGGCAGAACGAACACTGAAGCTTTCTTT. Protein sequence: CASSLDGRTNTEAFF.

This clone was seen a single time. The chain has TRBV19 and TRBJ1-2, with a weak D call TRBD1 (6 bases). The CDR3 is 13 amino acids. V was shortened by 7 bases and J by 1 base, with 10 bases between the two germline ends. Germline CDR1 and CDR2: LNHDA and SQIVND (reference sequence). The CDR3 here is CASTTGYNYGYTF. Here the CDR3 DNA reads TGTGCCAGTACTACAGGGTATAACTATGGCTACACCTTC.

The chain links TRBV6-5 to TRBJ2-7, with 9 bases aligning to TRBD1. J lost 4 bases, V lost 0 bases, and 1 base had no gene match. The CDR3 has 14 amino acids. The germline CDR1 and CDR2 sequences are MNHEY and SVGAGI. CDR3: CASSYSDRGYEQYF. The CDR3 DNA follows: TGTGCCAGCAGTTACTCGGACAGGGGTTACGAGCAGTACTTC.

This chain links TRBV27 with TRBJ2-7; D is undetermined. In germline, CDR1 is MNHEY, CDR2 SMNVEV (reference sequence). The CDR3 loop spans 13 amino acids. V lost 2 bases and J 2 bases, leaving 7 bases between the germline ends. CDR3 coding DNA: TGTGCCAGCAGTTTAACAGTAACCTACGAGCAGTACTTC. It translates to CASSLTVTYEQYF.

The chain links TRBV19 to TRBJ1-4; D is undetermined. V was cut by 5 bases and J by 7 bases, with 14 bases left in between. The CDR3 covers 14 residues. Germline CDR1 is LNHDA and CDR2 is SQIVND (reference sequence). The CDR3 loop reads CASSEVWGGEKLFF. CDR3 bases: TGTGCCAGTAGTGAAGTTTGGGGAGGTGAAAAACTGTTTTTT.

The rearrangement links TRBV28 to TRBJ2-7, with D perhaps TRBD1 (6 bases). CDR1 and CDR2 from the germline V gene are MDHEN and SYDVKM. V was trimmed by 6 bases and J by 5 bases, leaving 20 bases between them. The CDR3 is 15 amino acids. The CDR3 DNA reads as TGTGCCAGCAGCCATGGACAGAAGAAAGGGGACGAGCAGTACTTC. Translated, it gives CASSHGQKKGDEQYF.

The rearrangement joins TRBV19 to TRBJ2-1; 8 bases align to TRBD1. V lost 4 bases to trimming and J lost 2 bases; unmatched junction nucleotides: 7. CDR1 is LNHDA and CDR2 is SQIVND in the germline V gene (reference sequence). This CDR3 region has 16 residues. CDR3 nucleotides: TGTGCCAGTAGTAGAACAGGGGGACTGACCTACAATGAGCAGTTCTTC. This codes for CASSRTGGLTYNEQFF.

This chain joins TRBV28 and TRBJ2-5; 10 bases match TRBD2. V was pared by 6 bases and J by 4 bases, with 8 bases of the junction left unmatched. The CDR3 has 15 amino acids. Germline-derived CDR1 and CDR2 are MDHEN and SYDVKM. The CDR3: CASSRAGGLVETQYF. The CDR3 DNA sequence: TGTGCCAGCAGCCGAGCGGGAGGGCTTGTAGAGACCCAGTACTTC.